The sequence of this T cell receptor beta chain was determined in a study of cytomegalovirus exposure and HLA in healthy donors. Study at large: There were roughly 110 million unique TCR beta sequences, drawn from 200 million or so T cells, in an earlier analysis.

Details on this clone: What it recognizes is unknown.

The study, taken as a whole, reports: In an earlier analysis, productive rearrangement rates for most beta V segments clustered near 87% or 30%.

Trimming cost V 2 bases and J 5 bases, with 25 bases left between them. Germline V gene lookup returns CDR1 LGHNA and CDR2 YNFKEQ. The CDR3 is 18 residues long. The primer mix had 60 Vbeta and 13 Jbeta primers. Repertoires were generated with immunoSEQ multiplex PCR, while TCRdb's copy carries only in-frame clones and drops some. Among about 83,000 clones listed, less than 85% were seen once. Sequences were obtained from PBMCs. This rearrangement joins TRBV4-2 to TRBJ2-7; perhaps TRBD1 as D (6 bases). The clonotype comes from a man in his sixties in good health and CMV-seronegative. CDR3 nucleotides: TGTGCCAGCAGCCAAACGACTTTACAGGGAAGGCCTTCAGACGAGCAGTACTTC. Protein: CASSQTTLQGRPSDEQYF.